Below, one T cell receptor beta chain is given with its context. This specimen comes from a study of blood T cell repertoires in COVID-19. Turning to the study itself: PBMCs, B-cell-depleted T cells, or T cells provided the cDNA or gDNA that made up the material.

Clones were read by immunoSEQ multiplex PCR, and TCRdb kept only the in-frame ones, dropping some. The sample yields about 160,000 clones, about 85% seen once. The CDR3 has 15 amino acids. From germline, CDR1 is SGHRS and CDR2 YFSETQ. Trimming at V came to 2 bases and at J to 5 bases, leaving 7 bases not matched to a gene. The chain couples TRBV5-1 to TRBJ2-1; 7 bases map to TRBD1. The specimen sequenced was peripheral blood. The receptor was isolated from a man in his 60s who had recovered from COVID-19. CDR3 loop: CASSLRDSPHNEQFF. CDR3 coding DNA: TGCGCCAGCAGCTTACGGGACAGCCCCCACAATGAGCAGTTCTTC.